This T cell receptor (beta chain) originates from a study of tumor and adjacent non-tumor tissue in lung cancer. Study in general: The cohort had approximately 13 adenocarcinoma, 2 squamous cell and 1 small cell patients. Samples averaged roughly 4 million productive TCRbeta reads each.

Trimming stripped 6 bases from V and 8 bases from J, with 14 bases between. The CDR3 has 14 amino acids. The germline V gene has CDR1 SGHNT and CDR2 YENEEA. Broader study findings: TCR diversity was significantly greater in tumor than normal lung tissue.

This sample's RNA came from whole unsorted tissue. This non-tumor lung sample came from over 3 cm beyond the tumor edge. Regarding this clonotype: Its antigen is undetermined.

Three rounds of nested PCR, following a modified ARM-PCR protocol, produced the TCRbeta library. From the multiplex PCR reads, TCRdb called clonotypes with MiXCR, one entry per CDR3 protein. The sample has 90,000 to 120,000 distinct CDR3 sequences; about 60% are singletons. The sample consisted of distant non-tumor lung tissue. This sequence joins TRBV11-3 and TRBJ1-6; no reliable D call. The receptor was isolated from a man between 25 and 39 years old with non-small cell lung cancer. The CDR3, as DNA: TGTGCCAGCAGTTTGTTCGGGCTGGATTCACCCCTCCACTTT. Its protein is CASSLFGLDSPLHF.